The 22 T cell receptor beta chains presented below share a single source sample, sequenced in a study of spatial heterogeneity in lung cancer. Specified time point: sample taken at primary tumor resection. From tumor, nontumor lung or frozen PBMC, whole RNA was taken unsorted for sequencing. TCRdb independently ran MiXCR on the 5' RACE reads; one entry per CDR3 protein. The sample consists of some 10,000 distinct CDR3 sequences, roughly 7.9% of them appearing once. Source: PBMCs, taken at surgery. The receptor source for this set is a male donor with early-stage non-small cell lung cancer.

This clonotype was counted ten times or more. The chain has TRBV4-3 and TRBJ1-2; D is unclear. The V gene's germline CDR1 is LGHNA and CDR2 YSLEER. The CDR3 loop spans 14 amino acids. The V end was cut by 1 base, the J end by 1 base, with 7 bases between. CDR3 residues: CASSQAILNYGYTF. CDR3 in DNA: TGCGCCAGCAGCCAAGCTATCCTTAACTATGGCTACACCTTC.

This clonotype appeared many times. The chain joins TRBV7-2 to TRBJ1-2; 7 bases are shared with TRBD1. The CDR3 runs 14 residues. Per the germline V gene, CDR1 is SGHTA and CDR2 is FQGNSA. The J segment lost 4 bases and the V segment lost 5 bases, leaving 7 bases of the junction unmatched. This CDR3 reads CASSEDRVSYGYTF. The CDR3 region has the DNA TGTGCCAGCAGCGAAGACAGGGTTAGCTATGGCTACACCTTC.

The sample holds many counts of this clonotype. The rearrangement joins TRBV19 to TRBJ2-1; possibly TRBD1 for D (6 bases). Germline lookup yields CDR1 LNHDA and CDR2 SQIVND (reference sequence). V was shortened by 0 bases and J by 8 bases, with 11 bases between the two germline ends. The CDR3 has 14 residues. CDR3 in DNA: TGTGCCAGTAGTATAGAAACGGACAGCCATGAGCAGTTCTTC. Translating it yields CASSIETDSHEQFF.

This clonotype is labeled as medium-sized. The rearrangement uses TRBV7-9 and TRBJ1-1, with D unresolved. The ends were cut back, 1 base at V and 1 base at J, with 7 bases in the middle. Looked up from germline, CDR1 is SEHNR and CDR2 is FQNEAQ (reference sequence). The CDR3 totals 14 residues. In DNA form, the CDR3 reads TGTGCCAGCAGCTTAGATTACAGGAACACTGAAGCTTTCTTT. Translated, it gives CASSLDYRNTEAFF.

This clonotype has ten or more counts. The chain links TRBV23-1 to TRBJ2-7; no firm D call. TRBV23-1 is recorded as an ORF, its role being uncertain. V lost 4 bases and J 5 bases, leaving 9 bases between the germline ends. The length of the CDR3 is 12 residues. This CDR3 reads CASSLPAHEQYF. The CDR3, as DNA: TGCGCCAGCAGTCTTCCAGCCCACGAGCAGTACTTC.

This clonotype was counted ten times or more. The chain uses TRBV7-2 and TRBJ2-3, with 8 bases that match TRBD2. With V trimmed by 1 base and J by 1 base, 1 base remained unmatched. This CDR3 contains 15 residues. Germline values: CDR1 SGHTA, CDR2 FQGNSA. DNA for the CDR3: TGTGCCAGCAGCTTAGGTAGCGGGGGCACAGATACGCAGTATTTT. This sequence encodes CASSLGSGGTDTQYF.

At least ten counts were recorded for this clonotype. The chain carries TRBV20-1 and TRBJ1-5; no reliable D call. The germline V gene has CDR1 DFQATT and CDR2 SNEGSKA (reference sequence). V lost 4 bases, J lost 1 base, and 11 bases lay in between. This CDR3 spans 14 amino acids. This CDR3 is CSATRARSNQPQHF. As DNA, the CDR3 is TGCAGTGCTACCCGGGCGCGGAGCAATCAGCCCCAGCATTTT.

By proportion, this clonotype is medium-sized. The gene calls are TRBV7-6 and TRBJ2-3, with D perhaps matching TRBD2 (6 bases). Germline loops: CDR1 SGHVS, CDR2 FNYEAQ. This CDR3 is built from 13 residues. With 6 bases removed from V and 6 bases from J, the gap between germline ends came to 13 bases. As DNA, the CDR3 is TGTGCCAGCAGTTCCAGGCTAGCGGATACGCAGTATTTT. Protein: CASSSRLADTQYF.

There are many counts of this clonotype. J is TRBJ2-7 and V is TRBV6-4, with TRBD2 identical over 8 bases. The trim removed 6 bases at V and 6 bases at J, leaving 4 bases unmatched. This CDR3 contains 12 residues. Germline V gene data show CDR1 as MRHNA and CDR2 as SNTAGT. The DNA of the CDR3 is TGTGCCAGCAGCCCCGGGGGGGGCGAGCAGTACTTC. Translation: CASSPGGGEQYF.

This clonotype was seen many times. The chain has TRBV12-3 or TRBV12-4 and TRBJ2-1; maybe TRBD2 (6 bases). V gave up 5 bases and J gave up 0 bases, with 11 bases separating them. The CDR3 runs to 15 residues. CDR3 bases: TGTGCCAGCAGTGCGACTAGTCCCTCCTACAATGAGCAGTTCTTC. Translated: CASSATSPSYNEQFF.

This clonotype showed up many times. The chain carries TRBV5-1 and TRBJ2-7; TRBD1 might be the D (5 bases). The CDR3 contains 14 residues. The V and J ends lost 6 bases and 2 bases respectively, with 15 bases between them. Per germline, CDR1 SGHRS and CDR2 YFSETQ. In DNA, the CDR3 is TGCGCCAGCAAAATTGGGCAGGGAACCTACGAGCAGTACTTC. It translates to CASKIGQGTYEQYF.

The chain recombines TRBV2 with TRBJ1-6, with a weak D call TRBD1 (6 bases). The CDR3 consists of 13 residues. V shed 3 bases and J shed 10 bases, with 10 bases lying between them. From germline, CDR1 is SNHLY and CDR2 FYNNEI. CDR3 bases: TGTGCCAGCAGTGAGGGGGCGGGCTCACCCCTCCACTTT. Translation: CASSEGAGSPLHF.

Within the sample, this clonotype is medium-sized. The V gene is TRBV7-2, the J gene TRBJ2-7, with TRBD1 matching 10 bases. There are 12 residues in the CDR3. The junction had 2 bases not matched to a gene; V was cut back by 8 bases and J by 4 bases. Germline V CDR1 and CDR2: SGHTA, FQGNSA. The CDR3 spells CASGQGGYEQYF. CDR3 nucleotide sequence: TGTGCCAGCGGACAGGGGGGATACGAGCAGTACTTC.

This chain connects TRBV7-9 to TRBJ2-3, with D possibly matching TRBD2 (5 bases). CDR1 SEHNR and CDR2 FQNEAQ come from the germline V gene (reference sequence). The V end lost 7 bases, the J end lost 6 bases, and 20 bases lay between the germline ends. CDR3 length: 15 amino acids. This CDR3 reads CASTQASRVWDTQYF. The DNA for the CDR3 is TGTGCCAGCACCCAGGCTAGCCGGGTTTGGGATACGCAGTATTTT.

The chain couples TRBV15 to TRBJ1-1, with a weak D call TRBD1 (6 bases). The V end was cut by 3 bases, the J end by 2 bases, with 13 bases between. Germline V gene data show CDR1 as LNHNV and CDR2 as YYDKDF (reference sequence). This CDR3 spans 15 amino acids. The CDR3 region is CATSSEWTANTEAFF. The CDR3 region has the DNA TGTGCCACCAGCAGTGAATGGACAGCCAACACTGAAGCTTTCTTT. The full variable domain, rest sourced from reference TRBV15 and TRBJ1-1, is DAMVIQNPRYQVTQFGKPVTLSCSQTLNHNVMYWYQQKSSQAPKLLFHYYDKDFNNEADTPDNFQSRRPNTSFCFLDIRSPGLGDTAMYLCATSSEWTANTEAFFGQGTRLTVV.

By share, this clonotype counts as medium-sized. V and J are TRBV6-2 or TRBV6-3 and TRBJ2-7, with D tentatively TRBD1 (6 bases). CDR3 length: 15 residues. V dropped 4 bases and J dropped 9 bases, with 22 bases sitting between them. From germline, CDR1 is MNHEY and CDR2 SVGEGT. CDR3 nucleotides: TGTGCCAGCAGTTTTCCTAGGGACACGGGAACGGTGCAGTACTTC. Amino acids: CASSFPRDTGTVQYF.

V and J are TRBV12-3 or TRBV12-4 and TRBJ2-7, with TRBD2 matching over 9 bases. J lost 1 base, V lost 6 bases, and 7 bases had no gene match. The CDR3 consists of 15 residues. CDR3: CASSYDSGSSYEQYF. CDR3 DNA: TGTGCCAGCAGCTACGATAGCGGGAGTTCCTACGAGCAGTACTTC.

Many counts were recorded for this clonotype. V and J are TRBV4-3 and TRBJ2-1; D not resolved. V gave up 1 base and J gave up 0 bases, with 7 bases separating them. The CDR3 runs to 15 residues. Germline loops: CDR1 LGHNA, CDR2 YSLEER. The CDR3 loop is CASSQGSASYNEQFF. CDR3 sequence (DNA): TGCGCCAGCAGCCAAGGTTCAGCCTCCTACAATGAGCAGTTCTTC.

This clonotype was found many times. V gene TRBV20-1 combines with J gene TRBJ2-7; 7 bases line up with TRBD1. CDR1 and CDR2 (germline): DFQATT, SNEGSKA (reference sequence). The CDR3 consists of 16 residues. Trimming at V came to 6 bases and at J to 1 base, leaving 15 bases not matched to a gene. The CDR3 loop reads CSARAVTGEMSYEQYF. DNA of the CDR3: TGCAGTGCCAGGGCGGTAACAGGGGAGATGTCCTACGAGCAGTACTTC.

This clonotype was found many times. This rearrangement joins TRBV6-2 or TRBV6-3 to TRBJ2-3; D is possibly TRBD1 or TRBD2 (5 bases each). Germline V gene sequence: CDR1 MNHEY, CDR2 SVGEGT. This CDR3 spans 14 amino acids. V was cut by 8 bases and J by 2 bases, with 14 bases left in between. CDR3 nucleotide sequence: TGTGCCAGCGGCAGTGAGGGGTCCACAGATACGCAGTATTTT. This gives the protein CASGSEGSTDTQYF.

V usage is TRBV12-3 or TRBV12-4 and J usage is TRBJ1-3, with D perhaps matching TRBD1 (5 bases). Trimming pared 7 bases from V and 0 bases from J, leaving 16 bases between. The CDR3 length is 16 residues. Written as DNA, the CDR3 is TGTGCCAGCACCTTGGGGCGGCCTGGCTCTGGAAACACCATATATTTT. As protein: CASTLGRPGSGNTIYF.

This clonotype was seen many times. This chain links TRBV5-6 with TRBJ2-7, with TRBD1 identical over 9 bases. Germline assignment: CDR1 SGHDT and CDR2 YYEEEE. The V segment lost 4 bases and the J segment 4 bases; nucleotides outside the gene matches: 6. The CDR3 totals 14 residues. The CDR3 reads CASSPGTGFYEQYF. The CDR3 DNA sequence: TGTGCCAGCAGCCCCGGGACAGGGTTTTACGAGCAGTACTTC.